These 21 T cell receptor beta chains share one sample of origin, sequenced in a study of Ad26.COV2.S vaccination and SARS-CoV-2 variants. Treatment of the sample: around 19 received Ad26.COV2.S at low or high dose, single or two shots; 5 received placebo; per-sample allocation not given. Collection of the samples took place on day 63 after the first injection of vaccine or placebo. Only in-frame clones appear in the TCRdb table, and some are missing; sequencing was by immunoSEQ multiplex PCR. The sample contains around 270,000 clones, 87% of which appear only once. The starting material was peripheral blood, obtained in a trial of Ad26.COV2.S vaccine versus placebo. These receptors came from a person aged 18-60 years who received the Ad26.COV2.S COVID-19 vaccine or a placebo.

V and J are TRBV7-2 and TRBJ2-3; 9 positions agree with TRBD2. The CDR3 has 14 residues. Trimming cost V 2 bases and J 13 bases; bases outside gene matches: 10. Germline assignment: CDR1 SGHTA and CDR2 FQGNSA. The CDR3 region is CASSLSRLAAQEYF. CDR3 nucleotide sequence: TGTGCCAGCAGCTTATCGCGACTAGCGGCGCAGGAGTATTTT.

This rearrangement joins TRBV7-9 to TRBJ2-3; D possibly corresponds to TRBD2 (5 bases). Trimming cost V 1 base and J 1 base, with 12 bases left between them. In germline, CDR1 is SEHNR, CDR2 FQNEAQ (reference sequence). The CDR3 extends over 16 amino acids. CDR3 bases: TGTGCCAGCAGCTTAGTGAGGGTGGAACGCACAGATACGCAGTATTTT. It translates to CASSLVRVERTDTQYF. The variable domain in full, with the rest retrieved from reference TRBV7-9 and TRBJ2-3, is DTGVSQNPRHKITKRGQNVTFRCDPISEHNRLYWYRQTLGQGPEFLTYFQNEAQLEKSRLLSDRFSAERPKGSFSTLEIQRTEQGDSAMYLCASSLVRVERTDTQYFGPGTRLTVL.

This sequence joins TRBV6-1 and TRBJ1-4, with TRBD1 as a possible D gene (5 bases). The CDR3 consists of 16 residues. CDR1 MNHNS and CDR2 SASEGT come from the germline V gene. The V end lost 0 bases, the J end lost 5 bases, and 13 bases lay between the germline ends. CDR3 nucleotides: TGTGCCAGCAGTGAAGCGCTGGGACGGAGGAATGAAAAACTGTTTTTT. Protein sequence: CASSEALGRRNEKLFF.

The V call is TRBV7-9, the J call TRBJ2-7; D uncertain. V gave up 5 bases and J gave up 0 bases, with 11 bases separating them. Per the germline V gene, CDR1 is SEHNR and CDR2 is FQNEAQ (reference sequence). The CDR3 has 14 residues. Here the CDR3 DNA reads TGTGCCAGCAGCCCACCAGGATCCTCCTACGAGCAGTACTTC. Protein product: CASSPPGSSYEQYF.

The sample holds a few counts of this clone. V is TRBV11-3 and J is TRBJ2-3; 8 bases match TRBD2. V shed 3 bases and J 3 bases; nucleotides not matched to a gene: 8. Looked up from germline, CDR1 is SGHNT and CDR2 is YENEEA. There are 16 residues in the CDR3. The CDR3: CASSLISGSLTDTQYF. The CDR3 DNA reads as TGTGCCAGCAGCTTGATAAGCGGGAGTCTAACAGATACGCAGTATTTT.

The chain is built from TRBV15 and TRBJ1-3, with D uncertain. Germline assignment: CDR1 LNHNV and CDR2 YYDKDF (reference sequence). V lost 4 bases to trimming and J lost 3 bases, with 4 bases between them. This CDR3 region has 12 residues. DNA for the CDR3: TGTGCCACCAGCACCTATGGAAACACCATATATTTT. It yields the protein CATSTYGNTIYF.

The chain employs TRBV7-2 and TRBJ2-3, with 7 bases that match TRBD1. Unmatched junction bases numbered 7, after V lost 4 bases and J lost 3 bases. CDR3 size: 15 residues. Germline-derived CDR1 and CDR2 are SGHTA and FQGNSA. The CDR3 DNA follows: TGTGCCAGCAGCTCCGTTGTGGGACAGACAGATACGCAGTATTTT. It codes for CASSSVVGQTDTQYF.

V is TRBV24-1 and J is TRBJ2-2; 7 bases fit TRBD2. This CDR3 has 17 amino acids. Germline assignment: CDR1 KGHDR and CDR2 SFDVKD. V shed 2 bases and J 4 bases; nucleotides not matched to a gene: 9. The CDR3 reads CATSDSPRGGVTGELFF. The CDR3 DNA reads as TGTGCCACCAGTGATTCCCCAAGGGGAGGGGTCACCGGGGAGCTGTTTTTT.

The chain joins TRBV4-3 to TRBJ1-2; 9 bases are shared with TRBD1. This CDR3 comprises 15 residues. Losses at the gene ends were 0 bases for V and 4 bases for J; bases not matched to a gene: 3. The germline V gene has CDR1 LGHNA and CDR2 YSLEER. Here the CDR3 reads CASSQDGTGSYGYTF. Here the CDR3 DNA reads TGCGCCAGCAGCCAAGATGGGACAGGGTCCTATGGCTACACCTTC.

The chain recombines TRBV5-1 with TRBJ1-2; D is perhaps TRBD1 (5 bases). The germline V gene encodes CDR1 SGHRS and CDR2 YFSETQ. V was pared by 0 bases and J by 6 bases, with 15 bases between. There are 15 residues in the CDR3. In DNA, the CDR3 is TGCGCCAGCAGCTTGGGGAGGGTAGGGGACGATGGCTACACCTTC. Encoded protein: CASSLGRVGDDGYTF.

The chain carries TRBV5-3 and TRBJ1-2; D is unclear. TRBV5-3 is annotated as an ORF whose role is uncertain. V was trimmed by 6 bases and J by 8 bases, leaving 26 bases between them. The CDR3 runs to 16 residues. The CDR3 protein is CARTSLGFPGGPGYTF. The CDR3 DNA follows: TGTGCCAGAACCTCCCTGGGGTTCCCCGGCGGGCCCGGCTACACCTTC.

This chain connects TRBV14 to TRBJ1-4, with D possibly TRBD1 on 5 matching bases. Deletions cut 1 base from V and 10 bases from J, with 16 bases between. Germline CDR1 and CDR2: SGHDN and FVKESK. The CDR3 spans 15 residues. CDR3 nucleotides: TGTGCCAGCAGCCAAGCCCTGGGGGACTCCGGAAAACTGTTTTTT. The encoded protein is CASSQALGDSGKLFF.

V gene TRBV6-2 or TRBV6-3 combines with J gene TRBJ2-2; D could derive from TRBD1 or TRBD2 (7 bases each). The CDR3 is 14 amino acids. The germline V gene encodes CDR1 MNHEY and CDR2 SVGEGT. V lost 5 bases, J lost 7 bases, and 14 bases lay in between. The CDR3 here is CASSQGGRVGELFF. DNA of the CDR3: TGTGCCAGCAGTCAGGGGGGGCGCGTCGGGGAGCTGTTTTTT.

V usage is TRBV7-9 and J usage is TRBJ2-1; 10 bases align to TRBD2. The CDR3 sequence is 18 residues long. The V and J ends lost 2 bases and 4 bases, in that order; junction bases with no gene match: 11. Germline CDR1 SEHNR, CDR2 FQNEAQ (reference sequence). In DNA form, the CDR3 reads TGTGCCAGCAGCTTATTTTCGGCTAGCGGGAGATTTTACAATGAGCAGTTCTTC. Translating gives CASSLFSASGRFYNEQFF.

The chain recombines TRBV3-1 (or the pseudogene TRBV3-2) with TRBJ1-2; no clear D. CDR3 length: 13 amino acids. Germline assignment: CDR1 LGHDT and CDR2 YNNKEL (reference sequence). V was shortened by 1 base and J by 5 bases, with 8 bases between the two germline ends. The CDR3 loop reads CASSQADGYGYTF. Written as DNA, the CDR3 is TGTGCCAGCAGCCAAGCTGACGGGTATGGCTACACCTTC.

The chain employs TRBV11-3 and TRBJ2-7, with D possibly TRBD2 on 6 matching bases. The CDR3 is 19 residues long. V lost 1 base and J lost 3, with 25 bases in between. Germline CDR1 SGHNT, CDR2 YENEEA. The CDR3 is CASSLVVADVCQGSYEQYV. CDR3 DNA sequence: TGTGCCAGCAGCTTAGTCGTAGCGGATGTTTGTCAGGGAAGCTACGAGCAGTACGTC.

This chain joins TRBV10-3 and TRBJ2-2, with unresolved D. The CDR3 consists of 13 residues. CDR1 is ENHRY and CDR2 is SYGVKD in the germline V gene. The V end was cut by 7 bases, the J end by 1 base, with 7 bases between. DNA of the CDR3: TGTGCCATCATGGCGGAGAACACCGGGGAGCTGTTTTTT. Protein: CAIMAENTGELFF.

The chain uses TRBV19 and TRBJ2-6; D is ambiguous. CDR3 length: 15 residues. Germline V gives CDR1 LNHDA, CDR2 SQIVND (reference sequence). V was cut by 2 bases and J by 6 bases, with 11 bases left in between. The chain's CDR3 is CASSIRQFEANVLTF. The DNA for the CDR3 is TGTGCCAGTAGTATAAGGCAGTTTGAGGCCAACGTCCTGACTTTC.

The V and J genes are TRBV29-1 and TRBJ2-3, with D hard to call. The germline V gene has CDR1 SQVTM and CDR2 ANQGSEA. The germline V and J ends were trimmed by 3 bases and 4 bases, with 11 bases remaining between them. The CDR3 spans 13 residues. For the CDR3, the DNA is TGCAGCGTTGACTTAGCCTCCCCAGATACGCAGTATTTT. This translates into CSVDLASPDTQYF.

The CDR3 nucleotides read TGTGCCAGCAGCTTAGGACTAGCGGGAGATCGTGCCTCCTACAATGAGCAGTTCTTC. The encoded protein is CASSLGLAGDRASYNEQFF. V gene TRBV7-8 combines with J gene TRBJ2-1; TRBD2 aligns across 12 bases. The germline gives CDR1 SGHVS, CDR2 FQNEAQ. This CDR3 is built from 19 residues. Trimming removed 1 base from V and 0 bases from J; junction bases left unmatched: 7.

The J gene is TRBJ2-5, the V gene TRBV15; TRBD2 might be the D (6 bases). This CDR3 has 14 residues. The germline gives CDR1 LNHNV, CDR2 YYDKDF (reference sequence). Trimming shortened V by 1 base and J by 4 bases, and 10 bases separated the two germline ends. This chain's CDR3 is CATSRVLARETQYF. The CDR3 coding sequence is TGTGCCACCAGCAGAGTACTAGCCCGAGAGACCCAGTACTTC.